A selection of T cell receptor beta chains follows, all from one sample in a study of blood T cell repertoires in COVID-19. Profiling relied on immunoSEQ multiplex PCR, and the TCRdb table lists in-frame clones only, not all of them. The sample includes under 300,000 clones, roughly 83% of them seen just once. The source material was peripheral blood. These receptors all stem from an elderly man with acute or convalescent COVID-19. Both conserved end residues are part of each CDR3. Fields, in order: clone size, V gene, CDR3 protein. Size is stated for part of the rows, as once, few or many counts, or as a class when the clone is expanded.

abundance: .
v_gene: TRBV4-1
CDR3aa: CASSRDPGQGANSGNTIYF

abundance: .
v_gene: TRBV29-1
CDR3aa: CSVDIAGNEQFF

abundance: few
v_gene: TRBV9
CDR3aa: CASSSRWGGNTEAFF

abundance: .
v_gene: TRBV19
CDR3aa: CASSVKFSGSNEQFF

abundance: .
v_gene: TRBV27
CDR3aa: CASSLDSVNQPQHF

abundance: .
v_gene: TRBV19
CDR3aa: CASSTTGGHQPQHF

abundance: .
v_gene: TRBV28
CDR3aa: CASSPLRGNQPQHF

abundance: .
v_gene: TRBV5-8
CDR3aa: CASSLVTSKRESRVF

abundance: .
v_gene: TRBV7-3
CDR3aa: CASRTLAGGGEQFF

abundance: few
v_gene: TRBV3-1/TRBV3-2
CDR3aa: CASSQGGDGYTF

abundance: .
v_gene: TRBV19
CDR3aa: CASSTTSGVYNEQFF

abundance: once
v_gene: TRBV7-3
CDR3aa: CASSPGQGSYNEQFF

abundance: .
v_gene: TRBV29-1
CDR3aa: CSVSVHGTGGNQPQHF

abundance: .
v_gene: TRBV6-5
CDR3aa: CASSSYGDNQPQHF

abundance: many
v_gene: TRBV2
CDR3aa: CASSNGDRVREKLFF

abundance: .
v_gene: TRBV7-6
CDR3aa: CASSSIAGGSYNEQFF

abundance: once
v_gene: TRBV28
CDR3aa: CASVQGTVSGNTIYF

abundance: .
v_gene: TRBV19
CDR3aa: CASSQVWNTEAFF

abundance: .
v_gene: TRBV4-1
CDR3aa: CASSQEGTGVSPLHF

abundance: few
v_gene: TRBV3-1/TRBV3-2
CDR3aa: CASSPGDRGSPLHF

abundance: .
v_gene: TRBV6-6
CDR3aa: CASSGAGFNYGYTF

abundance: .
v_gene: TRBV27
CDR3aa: CASSHRGGLAVPEQFF

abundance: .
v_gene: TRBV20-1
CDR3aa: CSASAPGTGELFF

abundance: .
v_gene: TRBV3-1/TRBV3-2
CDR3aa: CASSHPAGRTGKTDTQYF

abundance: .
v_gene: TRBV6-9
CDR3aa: CASTEGGGPYEQYF

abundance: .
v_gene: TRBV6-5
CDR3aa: CATGQGNAYGNTIYF

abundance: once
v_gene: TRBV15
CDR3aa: CATSGMGSRGHSGYTF

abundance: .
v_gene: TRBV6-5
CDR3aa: CASSRGLQETQYF

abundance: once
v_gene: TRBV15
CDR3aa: CATRVGHTGDTQYF

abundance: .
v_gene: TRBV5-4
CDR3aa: CASSRQGMGGYTF

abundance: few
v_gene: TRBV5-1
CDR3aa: CASSSDTSSYNEQFF

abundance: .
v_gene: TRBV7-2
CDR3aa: CASRRESKTGYGYTF

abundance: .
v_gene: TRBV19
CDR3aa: CASSIGGQREAFF

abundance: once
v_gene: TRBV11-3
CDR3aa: CASSPRNSGRHNEQYF